Listed below are T cell receptor beta chains from one sample, sequenced in a study of blood T cell repertoires in COVID-19. Generated by immunoSEQ multiplex PCR, the TCRdb table keeps only in-frame clones and is missing some. The data show about 60,000 clones, with almost 90% seen just once and under 5.5% held by the top ten. Source material: peripheral blood. Receptor source: a man in his fifties or sixties with acute or convalescent COVID-19. The CDR3 runs from the conserved cysteine through the conserved F or W. D genes are given only for firm matches. A clone size is listed for some rows: how often the clone was seen (once, few, many), or a class if it is expanded.

CASSQGLRPSSLNQPQHF TGTGCCAGCAGCCAAGGGCTCCGTCCGTCGTCGCTTAATCAGCCCCAGCATTTT NA NA TRBJ1-5 TRBV3-1/TRBV3-2
CASSLPLAGYEQYF TGTGCCAGCAGTTTGCCACTAGCGGGCTACGAGCAGTACTTC NA TRBD2 TRBJ2-7 TRBV28
CASSVLNSGANVLTF TGTGCCAGCAGCGTACTCAACTCTGGGGCCAACGTCCTGACTTTC NA NA TRBJ2-6 TRBV5-4
CASSFRGTGGPSYNEQFF TGTGCCAGCAGTTTTCGGGGAACGGGAGGGCCCTCCTACAATGAGCAGTTCTTC NA TRBD2 TRBJ2-1 TRBV27
CASRGGAGGTDTQYF TGCGCCAGCAGAGGAGGAGCGGGAGGGACAGATACGCAGTATTTT NA TRBD2 TRBJ2-3 TRBV4-1
CASSLLEGRIANYGYTF TGTGCCAGCAGCTTATTGGAGGGACGGATAGCTAACTATGGCTACACCTTC NA NA TRBJ1-2 TRBV7-9
CSVALAYNSPLHF TGCAGCGTTGCTCTAGCGTATAATTCACCCCTCCACTTT NA NA TRBJ1-6 TRBV29-1
CASSSSGTSFGEQYF TGCGCCAGCAGCTCCTCCGGGACTAGTTTCGGCGAGCAGTACTTC NA TRBD2 TRBJ2-7 TRBV5-1
CASSRGVYSTDTQYF TGTGCCAGCTCCAGGGGGGTATACAGCACAGATACGCAGTATTTT NA NA TRBJ2-3 TRBV6-4
CASSLAGTSGRNEQFF TGTGCCAGCAGCTTAGCAGGGACTAGCGGGAGGAATGAGCAGTTCTTC NA TRBD2 TRBJ2-1 TRBV11-2
CASSPLLAGNGELFF TGTGCCAGCAGTCCCCTACTAGCGGGAAACGGGGAGCTGTTTTTT NA TRBD2 TRBJ2-2 TRBV2
CASSEGRRFGTQYF TGCGCCAGCAGTGAGGGCAGGCGCTTTGGTACGCAGTATTTT NA NA TRBJ2-3 TRBV10-1
CASSFTSGSNEQFF TGTGCCAGCAGTTTTACCAGCGGGAGTAATGAGCAGTTCTTC NA TRBD2 TRBJ2-1 TRBV27
CASSLLDRGTDTQYF TGTGCCAGTAGTTTGTTGGACAGGGGCACAGATACGCAGTATTTT NA TRBD1 TRBJ2-3 TRBV19
CAWSVPTGYTEAFF TGTGCCTGGAGTGTACCTACAGGCTACACTGAAGCTTTCTTT NA NA TRBJ1-1 TRBV30
CASSIPDRPNTEAFF TGTGCCAGCAGTATCCCGGACAGGCCTAACACTGAAGCTTTCTTT NA TRBD1 TRBJ1-1 TRBV2
CASSEARGSNQPQHF TGTGCCAGCAGTGAAGCGCGGGGGAGCAATCAGCCCCAGCATTTT NA NA TRBJ1-5 TRBV2
CASSLASGEFYEQYF TGTGCCAGCAGCTTAGCTAGCGGGGAGTTCTACGAGCAGTACTTC NA TRBD2 TRBJ2-7 TRBV7-2
CASSLGILRQGINQPQHF TGTGCCAGCAGCTTAGGGATTTTGCGACAGGGAATTAATCAGCCCCAGCATTTT NA TRBD1 TRBJ1-5 TRBV7-8
CASSIVGGRTEAFF TGTGCCAGTAGTATCGTGGGGGGACGCACTGAAGCTTTCTTT NA NA TRBJ1-1 TRBV19
CATGGGSNQPQHF TGTGCCACGGGTGGGGGGAGCAATCAGCCCCAGCATTTT NA NA TRBJ1-5 TRBV12-3/TRBV12-4
CASSPGTSGNTIYF TGTGCCAGCAGCCCTGGGACATCTGGAAACACCATATATTTT once NA TRBJ1-3 TRBV9
CASSLRVSDTQYF TGTGCCAGCAGTCTCAGGGTCTCAGATACGCAGTATTTT NA NA TRBJ2-3 TRBV6-5
CASSLRRDRAISTEAFF TGTGCCAGCAGCTTGCGCCGGGACAGGGCAATCAGCACTGAAGCTTTCTTT NA TRBD1 TRBJ1-1 TRBV7-2
CASSQATGELFF TGTGCCAGCAGCCAAGCAACCGGGGAGCTGTTTTTT NA NA TRBJ2-2 TRBV3-1/TRBV3-2
CASNPREGGDEQYF TGTGCCAGTAACCCCCGGGAGGGAGGGGACGAGCAGTACTTC once TRBD2 TRBJ2-7 TRBV19
CASSSWGIMNTEAFF TGCGCCAGCAGCAGCTGGGGCATCATGAACACTGAAGCTTTCTTT NA NA TRBJ1-1 TRBV5-1
CAWSVGRTSDEQYF TGTGCCTGGAGTGTAGGGAGGACTAGCGACGAGCAGTACTTC NA TRBD2 TRBJ2-7 TRBV30
CAWSESSYNEQFF TGTGCCTGGAGTGAGAGCTCCTACAATGAGCAGTTCTTC NA NA TRBJ2-1 TRBV30
CASSPGQGGNSPLHF TGTGCCAGCAGCCCGGGACAGGGGGGTAATTCACCCCTCCACTTT NA TRBD1 TRBJ1-6 TRBV28
CASSPGLAGMGTGELFF TGCGCCAGCAGCCCGGGACTAGCGGGTATGGGCACCGGGGAGCTGTTTTTT once TRBD2 TRBJ2-2 TRBV4-1
CASRFGTPPEQYF TGTGCCAGCAGATTCGGGACTCCCCCCGAGCAGTACTTC NA NA TRBJ2-7 TRBV28
CASSVPPNTQYF TGTGCCAGCAGCGTACCGCCTAACACGCAGTATTTT NA NA TRBJ2-3 TRBV9
CSVYMGQGLLYGYTF TGCAGCGTCTATATGGGACAGGGACTTCTCTATGGCTACACCTTC NA TRBD1 TRBJ1-2 TRBV29-1
CAPGGEDTEAFF TGTGCCCCCGGGGGGGAGGACACTGAAGCTTTCTTT NA NA TRBJ1-1 TRBV12-3/TRBV12-4
CASSSRGYNEQFF TGTGCCAGCAGTTCCCGCGGTTACAATGAGCAGTTCTTC NA NA TRBJ2-1 TRBV11-1
CASNGNGQFFYNEQFF TGTGCCAGTAACGGGAACGGACAGTTTTTCTACAATGAGCAGTTCTTC once NA TRBJ2-1 TRBV19
CASRPGLDGDTQYF TGTGCCAGCAGACCGGGACTAGACGGGGATACGCAGTATTTT NA TRBD2 TRBJ2-3 TRBV7-3
CASSFLRGVYNEQFF TGTGCCAGCAGCTTTCTCAGGGGCGTATACAATGAGCAGTTCTTC once NA TRBJ2-1 TRBV7-6
CASSPGQGPSYGYTF TGTGCCAGCTCACCCGGACAGGGGCCGAGCTATGGCTACACCTTC NA TRBD1 TRBJ1-2 TRBV18
CASREIAGTDNEQFF TGTGCCAGTAGGGAAATAGCGGGAACTGACAATGAGCAGTTCTTC NA TRBD2 TRBJ2-1 TRBV19
CASSNTLNTEAFF TGTGCCAGCAGTAACACCCTGAACACTGAAGCTTTCTTT NA NA TRBJ1-1 TRBV6-4
CASSKEREGELFF TGTGCCAGCAGTAAGGAGCGGGAGGGGGAGCTGTTTTTT NA TRBD2 TRBJ2-2 TRBV6-4
CAISESESGELFF TGTGCCATCAGTGAGTCTGAGAGCGGGGAGCTGTTTTTT NA NA TRBJ2-2 TRBV10-3
CASSALGTSGDNEQFF TGTGCCAGCAGCGCTCTCGGGACTAGCGGAGACAATGAGCAGTTCTTC once TRBD2 TRBJ2-1 TRBV9
CASSPRLAWPNEQFF TGTGCCAGCAGCCCCCGACTAGCCTGGCCCAATGAGCAGTTCTTC NA TRBD2 TRBJ2-1 TRBV11-2
CASAPRSGSTDTQYF TGCGCCAGCGCCCCTCGGAGCGGGAGTACAGATACGCAGTATTTT NA TRBD2 TRBJ2-3 TRBV10-1